A single sample gave rise to the 31 T cell receptor beta chains below, sequenced in a study of identical twins. TCRdb reanalysed the 5' RACE reads using MiXCR and keeps one entry per CDR3 protein. The sample has 600,000 to 800,000 distinct CDR3 sequences, around 20% seen once. The same specimen was also included in a second study, on T cells expressing NK-cell markers.

Sequences were obtained from PBMCs. The receptors come from a woman younger than 30 in good health.

The chain is built from TRBV7-9 and TRBJ2-2; D might be TRBD1 (5 bases). Germline V gene data show CDR1 as SEHNR and CDR2 as FQNEAQ (reference sequence). Trimming cost V 5 bases and J 5 bases, with 15 bases left between them. The CDR3 contains 15 residues. The CDR3 nucleotides are TGTGCCAGCAGCGCGTCCGGGCAGGGAACCGGGGAGCTGTTTTTT. Its protein product is CASSASGQGTGELFF.

This clonotype has at least ten counts. The chain uses TRBV6-2 or TRBV6-3 and TRBJ2-1; 9 positions match TRBD1. The CDR3 covers 15 residues. Germline V gene lookup returns CDR1 MNHEY and CDR2 SVGEGT. V lost 2 bases, J lost 6 bases, and 5 bases stayed unmatched. The CDR3 coding sequence is TGTGCCAGCAGTTACGGCACAGGGGGCATCAATGAGCAGTTCTTC. Protein sequence: CASSYGTGGINEQFF.

V usage is TRBV20-1 and J usage is TRBJ2-1, with 11 bases that match TRBD2. The CDR3 sequence is 12 residues long. Losses at the gene ends were 5 bases for V and 12 bases for J; bases not matched to a gene: 6. Per the germline V gene, CDR1 is DFQATT and CDR2 is SNEGSKA (reference sequence). The DNA for the CDR3 is TGCAGTGCTCCACTAGCGGGAGAGGCGCAGTTCTTC. The encoded protein is CSAPLAGEAQFF.

This clonotype was recorded a few times. CDR3 sequence reads: CAISSIRQGSYNEQFF. For the CDR3, the DNA is TGTGCCATCAGTTCGATTCGACAGGGCTCCTACAATGAGCAGTTCTTC. The chain couples TRBV10-3 to TRBJ2-1; TRBD1 aligns across 7 bases. Germline-derived CDR1 and CDR2 are ENHRY and SYGVKD. This CDR3 comprises 16 residues. V was clipped by 5 bases and J by 0 bases; unmatched bases: 7.

The chain has TRBV13 and TRBJ2-7; D gene ambiguous. Germline V CDR1 and CDR2: PRHDT, FYEKMQ (reference sequence). The CDR3 has 13 amino acids. V was pared by 8 bases and J by 3 bases, with 14 bases between. Here the CDR3 reads CASGLKAYYEQYF. CDR3 nucleotide sequence: TGTGCCAGCGGTCTGAAAGCTTACTACGAGCAGTACTTC. The whole variable domain, filled in from reference TRBV13 and TRBJ2-7, reads AAGVIQSPRHLIKEKRETATLKCYPIPRHDTVYWYQQGPGQDPQFLISFYEKMQSDKGSIPDRFSAQQFSDYHSELNMSSLELGDSALYFCASGLKAYYEQYFGPGTRLTVT.

This clonotype was seen more than once but under ten times. V is TRBV5-1 and J is TRBJ2-2; TRBD1 matches 7 bases. Trimming cost V 5 bases and J 4 bases; bases outside gene matches: 8. Germline V CDR1 and CDR2: SGHRS, YFSETQ. The CDR3 is 15 residues long. CDR3 sequence: CASSASGQITGELFF. The CDR3 nucleotides are TGCGCCAGCAGTGCCTCGGGACAGATCACCGGGGAGCTGTTTTTT.

This CDR3 is CASSQGQNNSPLHF. The CDR3 nucleotides are TGCGCCAGCAGCCAGGGACAGAACAATTCACCCCTCCACTTT. V is TRBV5-1 and J is TRBJ1-6, with TRBD1 identical over 7 bases. The V gene's germline CDR1 is SGHRS and CDR2 YFSETQ. This CDR3 is built from 14 residues. V gave up 4 bases and J gave up 7 bases; unmatched junction bases: 5.

This clonotype showed up many times. This chain joins TRBV5-5 and TRBJ2-1, with no clear D. V lost 4 bases, J lost 11 bases, and 13 bases lay in between. Looked up from germline, CDR1 is SGHKS and CDR2 is YYEKEE (reference sequence). This CDR3 is 12 amino acids long. The CDR3, as DNA: TGTGCCAGCAGCCTCGGCAATGGACAGCAGTTCTTC. Translation gives CASSLGNGQQFF.

The chain has TRBV12-5 and TRBJ2-1; 8 nucleotides align to TRBD2. The V gene's germline CDR1 is LGHNT and CDR2 FRNRAP. With V trimmed by 6 bases and J by 2 bases, 9 bases remained unmatched. The CDR3 totals 16 residues. The CDR3 DNA reads TGTGCTAGTGGCCCCAGCGGGAGAATCCCCTACAATGAGCAGTTCTTC. Its translation is CASGPSGRIPYNEQFF.

V and J are TRBV5-1 and TRBJ2-5; 7 bases are shared with TRBD1. Germline V CDR1 and CDR2: SGHRS, YFSETQ. Unmatched junction bases numbered 3, after V lost 5 bases and J lost 5 bases. CDR3 length equals 12 residues. The chain's CDR3 is CASRTGMETQYF. CDR3 in DNA: TGCGCCAGCAGGACAGGGATGGAGACCCAGTACTTC.

This chain connects TRBV20-1 to TRBJ2-7; perhaps TRBD1 as D (6 bases). This CDR3 comprises 12 residues. The germline V and J ends were trimmed by 4 bases and 6 bases, with 13 bases remaining between them. In germline, CDR1 is DFQATT, CDR2 SNEGSKA (reference sequence). In DNA, the CDR3 is TGCAGTGCTATCCTACAGGGATCCGAGCAGTACTTC. Its protein product is CSAILQGSEQYF.

V gene TRBV7-3 combines with J gene TRBJ2-3; 8 nucleotides match TRBD2. The V gene end was trimmed by 4 bases and the J gene end by 5 bases; junction bases not matched to a gene: 17. CDR1 and CDR2 (germline): SGHTA, FQGTGA. CDR3 size: 18 residues. The CDR3 sequence: CASSYRGGVRGGIDTQYF. CDR3 in DNA: TGTGCCAGCAGCTACCGAGGTGGTGTACGGGGGGGCATAGATACGCAGTATTTT. Variable domain in full (rest from reference TRBV7-3 and TRBJ2-3): GAGVSQTPSNKVTEKGKYVELRCDPISGHTALYWYRQSLGQGPEFLIYFQGTGAADDSGLPNDRFFAVRPEGSVSTLKIQRTERGDSAVYLCASSYRGGVRGGIDTQYFGPGTRLTVL.

The V call is TRBV18, the J call TRBJ1-1, with D uncertain. Between the trimmed V and J ends, which lost 2 bases and 5 bases, there was a span of 18 bases. This CDR3 is built from 16 residues. Germline lookup yields CDR1 KGHSH and CDR2 LQKENI. CDR3 residues: CASSPAAPGMRTEAFF. CDR3 bases: TGTGCCAGCTCACCAGCGGCCCCGGGGATGAGGACTGAAGCTTTCTTT.

This clonotype has only a few counts. The rearrangement joins TRBV3-1 to TRBJ2-2; 7 nucleotides agree with TRBD1. J gave up 1 base and V 1 base, and 6 bases lay outside the gene matches. The CDR3 runs 17 residues. CDR1 LGHDT and CDR2 YNNKEL come from the germline V gene (reference sequence). CDR3 coding DNA: TGTGCCAGCAGCCAAGTTTCCCGGACAGGGAACACCGGGGAGCTGTTTTTT. Residues: CASSQVSRTGNTGELFF.

This clonotype was recorded once. As DNA, the CDR3 is TGTGCCAGCAGCGAAATGGGGTTGGGACCCTCCAGGGGCTCCTACAATGAGCAGTTCTTC. Translating gives CASSEMGLGPSRGSYNEQFF. The gene calls are TRBV21-1 and TRBJ2-1; the D segment call TRBD2 is taken from the table without a DNA check. TRBV21-1 is described as a pseudogene. The CDR3 runs to 20 residues.

This clonotype was found a few times. V usage is TRBV5-1 and J usage is TRBJ2-1; no definite D call. Germline lookup yields CDR1 SGHRS and CDR2 YFSETQ. CDR3 size: 15 residues. The germline V and J ends were trimmed by 4 bases and 4 bases, with 15 bases remaining between them. The CDR3 is CASSLIVVGYNEQFF. CDR3 coding DNA: TGCGCCAGCAGCCTCATCGTAGTCGGGTACAATGAGCAGTTCTTC.

There are many counts of this clonotype. This chain connects TRBV20-1 to TRBJ2-3; TRBD2 might be the D (6 bases). V lost 1 base to trimming and J lost 0 bases, with 8 bases between them. CDR1 and CDR2 (germline): DFQATT, SNEGSKA (reference sequence). The CDR3 runs 14 residues. This chain's CDR3 is CSARVAASTDTQYF. CDR3 bases: TGCAGTGCTAGAGTAGCGGCTAGCACAGATACGCAGTATTTT.

This clonotype was detected only a few times. V usage is TRBV20-1 and J usage is TRBJ2-7; 7 bases are a match to TRBD1. V was clipped by 1 base and J by 5 bases; unmatched bases: 8. There are 14 residues in the CDR3. CDR1 DFQATT and CDR2 SNEGSKA come from the germline V gene (reference sequence). The CDR3: CSARGDRALHEQYF. CDR3 coding DNA: TGCAGTGCTAGAGGCGACAGGGCCCTCCACGAGCAGTACTTC.

A few counts support this clonotype. The CDR3 bases are TGCAGTGCCCACGGCGGGGAGACCCAGTACTTC. It codes for CSAHGGETQYF. The chain carries TRBV20-1 and TRBJ2-5, with a weak D call TRBD2 (5 bases). The CDR3 consists of 11 residues. Trimming removed 6 bases at V and 5 bases at J, with 10 bases between. Germline-derived CDR1 and CDR2 are DFQATT and SNEGSKA (reference sequence).

This clonotype has more than one count but fewer than ten. The chain has TRBV4-3 and TRBJ2-6, with D hard to call. This CDR3 comprises 14 residues. Germline V lookup: CDR1 LGHNA, CDR2 YSLEER. V was cut by 4 bases and J by 1 base, with 5 bases left in between. The CDR3: CASSPMSGANVLTF. The CDR3, as DNA: TGCGCCAGCAGCCCAATGTCTGGGGCCAACGTCCTGACTTTC.

This clonotype appeared a few times. The chain employs TRBV5-1 and TRBJ2-3; no firm D call. CDR3 size: 14 residues. The ends were cut back, 1 base at V and 0 bases at J, with 6 bases in the middle. CDR1 and CDR2 (germline): SGHRS, YFSETQ. CDR3 sequence reads: CASSLTDSTDTQYF. The DNA of the CDR3 is TGCGCCAGCAGCTTGACAGATAGCACAGATACGCAGTATTTT.

This clonotype was counted only a few times. This rearrangement joins TRBV6-5 to TRBJ2-7; D could derive from TRBD1 or TRBD2 (6 bases each). The germline gives CDR1 MNHEY, CDR2 SVGAGI. The CDR3 consists of 11 residues. V gave up 10 bases and J gave up 6 bases, with 13 bases separating them. The CDR3 is CATLGGGEQYF. CDR3 nucleotide sequence: TGTGCCACTCTGGGGGGCGGCGAGCAGTACTTC.

This chain uses TRBV5-6 with TRBJ2-4; the D is unclear. Trimming removed 3 bases from V and 0 bases from J, with 10 bases in between. The CDR3 length is 15 residues. The V gene's germline CDR1 is SGHDT and CDR2 YYEEEE. The CDR3 reads CASSSIHLAKNIQYF. The CDR3 DNA follows: TGTGCCAGCAGCTCTATACACCTAGCCAAAAACATTCAGTACTTC. The whole variable domain, filled in from reference TRBV5-6 and TRBJ2-4, reads DAGVTQSPTHLIKTRGQQVTLRCSPKSGHDTVSWYQQALGQGPQFIFQYYEEEERQRGNFPDRFSGHQFPNYSSELNVNALLLGDSALYLCASSSIHLAKNIQYFGAGTRLSVL.

This clonotype was detected only once. This chain connects TRBV12-3 or TRBV12-4 to TRBJ1-2, with TRBD1 as a possible D gene (6 bases). The CDR3 consists of 14 residues. V was clipped by 5 bases and J by 1 base, with 11 bases between them. The CDR3 coding sequence is TGTGCCAGCAGTCGACAGGTTAATAACTATGGCTACACCTTC. The encoded protein is CASSRQVNNYGYTF.

In this sample, this clonotype turned up once. This chain joins TRBV7-6 and TRBJ2-1, with a possible D match to TRBD2 (5 bases). The germline V gene encodes CDR1 SGHVS and CDR2 FNYEAQ. Trimming removed 0 bases from V and 6 bases from J, with 9 bases in between. CDR3 size: 14 residues. The CDR3 loop is CASSLAGDLNEQFF. In DNA form, the CDR3 reads TGTGCCAGCAGCTTAGCGGGAGACCTCAATGAGCAGTTCTTC.

The genes are TRBV12-2 and TRBJ2-6. TRBV12-2 is a pseudogene segment. CDR3 length equals 14 residues. The CDR3 protein is CASRLAAGANVLTF. The CDR3, as DNA: TGTGCAAGTCGCTTAGCAGCTGGGGCCAACGTCCTGACTTTC.

This clonotype was counted ten times or more. The chain couples TRBV20-1 to TRBJ2-4; tentative D call: TRBD2 (6 bases). Trimming removed 1 base from V and 3 bases from J, with 10 bases in between. Germline lookup yields CDR1 DFQATT and CDR2 SNEGSKA (reference sequence). The CDR3 has 14 residues. The CDR3: CSARGSSVKNIQYF. The CDR3, as DNA: TGCAGTGCTAGAGGGTCTAGCGTCAAAAACATTCAGTACTTC.

This clonotype was found a few times. The V and J genes are TRBV7-2 and TRBJ2-2; D unclear. This CDR3 region has 11 residues. Between the trimmed V and J ends, which lost 5 bases and 10 bases, there was a span of 8 bases. Germline lookup yields CDR1 SGHTA and CDR2 FQGNSA. The CDR3 is CASSRVSELFF. CDR3 sequence (DNA): TGTGCCAGCAGCCGAGTTTCGGAGCTGTTTTTT.

This clonotype was recorded a few times. The V and J genes are TRBV6-1 and TRBJ2-3; D unresolved. V shed 0 bases and J shed 4 bases, with 8 bases lying between them. CDR3 length: 14 amino acids. CDR1 and CDR2 from the germline V gene are MNHNS and SASEGT. In DNA, the CDR3 is TGTGCCAGCAGTGAAGCACACCGAGCAGATACGCAGTATTTT. Amino acid sequence: CASSEAHRADTQYF.

This clonotype was recorded at least ten times. The CDR3, as DNA: TGCAGTGCTTACGACAGGGGCCACGGCTACACCTTC. Translation: CSAYDRGHGYTF. The genes are TRBV20-1 and TRBJ1-2; 8 bases match TRBD1. J lost 8 bases, V lost 5 bases, and 7 bases had no gene match. The CDR3 is made up of 12 amino acids. Looked up from germline, CDR1 is DFQATT and CDR2 is SNEGSKA (reference sequence).

This clonotype showed up just a few times. V and J are TRBV6-6 and TRBJ1-1, with a tentative D call TRBD1 (5 bases). The CDR3 contains 13 residues. Trimming removed 6 bases at V and 6 bases at J, with 14 bases between. Germline lookup yields CDR1 MNHNY and CDR2 SVGAGI (reference sequence). CDR3 loop: CASSPGTSPEAFF. As DNA, the CDR3 is TGTGCCAGCAGCCCAGGGACCAGCCCTGAAGCTTTCTTT.